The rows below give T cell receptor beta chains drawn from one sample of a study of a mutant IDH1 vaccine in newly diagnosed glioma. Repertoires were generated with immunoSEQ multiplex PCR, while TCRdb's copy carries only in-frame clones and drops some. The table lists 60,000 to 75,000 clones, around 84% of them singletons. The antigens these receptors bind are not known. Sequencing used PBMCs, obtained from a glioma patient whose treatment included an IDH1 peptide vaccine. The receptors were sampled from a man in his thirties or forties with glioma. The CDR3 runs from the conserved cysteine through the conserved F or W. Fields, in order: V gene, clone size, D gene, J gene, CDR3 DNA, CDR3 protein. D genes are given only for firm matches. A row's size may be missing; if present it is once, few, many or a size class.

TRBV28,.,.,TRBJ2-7,TGTGCCAGCAGTTCTCTATACGAGCAGTACTTC,CASSSLYEQYF
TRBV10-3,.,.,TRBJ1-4,TGTGCCATCAGTGAGCCTACGAGGGGAGAAAAACTGTTTTTT,CAISEPTRGEKLFF
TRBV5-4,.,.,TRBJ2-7,TGTGCCAGCAGCCCTAACCCGACTATTTCCTACGAGCAGTACTTC,CASSPNPTISYEQYF
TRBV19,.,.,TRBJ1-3,TGTGCCACCAGAGGGGGTGGGTATGGAAACACCATATATTTT,CATRGGGYGNTIYF
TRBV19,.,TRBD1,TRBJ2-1,TGTGCCAGTACACTTGACAGGGGCGGAGGTGAGCAGTTCTTC,CASTLDRGGGEQFF
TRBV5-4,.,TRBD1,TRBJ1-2,TGTGCCAGCAGCTCGGGAAAGGACAGGGGGCTGGATGGCTACACCTTC,CASSSGKDRGLDGYTF
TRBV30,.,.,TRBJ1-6,TGTGCCTGGAGTGGGAGGACCTCACCCCTCCACTTT,CAWSGRTSPLHF
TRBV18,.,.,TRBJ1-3,TGTGCCAGCTCACAGGGCCCAAGCTCTGGAAACACCATATATTTT,CASSQGPSSGNTIYF
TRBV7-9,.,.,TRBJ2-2,TGTGCCAGCAGTGGGCAGACCGGGGAGCTGTTTTTT,CASSGQTGELFF
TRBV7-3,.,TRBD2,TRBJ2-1,TGTGCCAGCAGCCCGAAGGGCGGGAGCGAAGAGGATGAGCAGTTCTTC,CASSPKGGSEEDEQFF
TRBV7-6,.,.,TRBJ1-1,TGTGCCAGCAGCTTAGCGTCGCGGGGGGCGACCACTGAAGCTTTCTTT,CASSLASRGATTEAFF
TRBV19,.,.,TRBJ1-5,TGTGCCAGTAGTTCCCGTGGGGACCGGAGGGGCAATCAGCCCCAGCATTTT,CASSSRGDRRGNQPQHF
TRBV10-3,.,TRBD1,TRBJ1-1,TGTGCCATCAGTGAGTCGCCACAGGGGATAACTGAAGCTTTCTTT,CAISESPQGITEAFF
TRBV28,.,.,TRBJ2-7,TGTGCCAGCTCGTTCGTACTGGGACTTTCCAACTACGAGCAGTACTTC,CASSFVLGLSNYEQYF
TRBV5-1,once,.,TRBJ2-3,TGCGCCAGCGCGAGGACGGCCAGCACAGATACGCAGTATTTT,CASARTASTDTQYF
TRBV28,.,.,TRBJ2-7,TGTGCCAGCACCCCCGGTTACGAGCAGTACTTC,CASTPGYEQYF
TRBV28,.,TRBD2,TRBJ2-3,TGTGCCAGCAGTTCCTGGACTAGCGGACGACGGTATTTT,CASSSWTSGRRYF